Given below is one TCR beta chain in context. Study members were between about 18 and 100 years old and lived in 25 or so US regions. Cohort allocation depended upon clinical history that participants reported. Per the original data handling: The assay estimated nucleated cells by amplifying reference gene primers. The method was immunoSEQ multiplex PCR; TCRdb's version includes in-frame clones alone and lacks a portion of them. For V, J and clone size, that table is used; D and trimming come from the DNA. The profile shows 300,000 to 500,000 clones, roughly 90% of them singletons. This sample was included in a study of blood T cell repertoires in COVID-19. J was trimmed by 0 bases and V by 4 bases; bases with no gene match: 5. From germline, CDR1 is SQVTM and CDR2 ANQGSEA. This CDR3 is built from 14 residues.

The chain recombines TRBV29-1 with TRBJ1-1, with 7 bases aligning to TRBD1. The TCR was taken from a woman aged 25 to 39 with acute COVID-19. Sequenced sample: PBMCs or T cells enriched from blood (not recorded which). This CDR3 is CSVAQGGVNTEAFF. CDR3 DNA sequence: TGCAGCGTTGCTCAGGGGGGAGTGAACACTGAAGCTTTCTTT.